The present T cell receptor beta chain was sequenced within a study of shared clonotypes between healthy human individuals. Study-wide points: Relative to memory subsets, naive subsets generally showed larger estimated richness. A small donor pool kept down the genetic and exposure-history diversity that was represented.

For every subset, genomic DNA was evenly distributed across several immunoSEQ plates. Sequencing was performed with immunoSEQ multiplex PCR; in TCRdb, only in-frame clones are kept and a portion is missing. The profile covers some 2 million clones, with about 95% appearing a single time and around 1.2% taken by the ten largest. In the case of this clone: Its antigen remains unknown.

The naive CD8 population came from CD45RO-negative cells selected for CCR7, without terminally differentiated effector memory CD45RA+ cells. The CDR3 is 12 residues long. The V call is TRBV21-1, the J call TRBJ2-1. TRBV21-1 is classified as a pseudogene. This TCR was sampled from a man in his late teens or twenties in good health. What was sequenced was naive CD8+ T cells sorted from blood. Here the CDR3 DNA reads TGTGCCAGCAGCAATGTCTACAATGAGCAGTTCTTC. Translated, it gives CASSNVYNEQFF.